This entry concerns a single T cell receptor (beta chain). Its antigen remains unidentified. Autoimmune disease history or systemic immunosuppression led to patient exclusion. Only in-frame clones appear in the TCRdb table, and some are missing; sequencing was by immunoSEQ multiplex PCR. This sample has roughly 80,000 clones, with roughly 82% found just once. This specimen belongs to a study of OX40 agonist ivuxolimab in advanced cancers. Study details: People who had prior anti-PD-1, anti-PD-L1 or anti-CTLA-4 therapy could take part, and approximately 43% had some.

Study findings and constraints: The mean number of expanded clones was higher in CD8+ T cells than in CD4+. Also present in some nonresponders was a low level of normalized T-cell clonal expansion.

This CDR3 region has 14 residues. V lost 0 bases and J lost 2, with 6 bases in between. Germline V CDR1 and CDR2: SGHDN, FVKESK. This sequence joins TRBV14 and TRBJ2-3; no firm D call. The receptor's source is an adult with an advanced solid tumor such as melanoma, head and neck, liver or kidney cancer. This specimen was CD4+ or CD8+ T cells sorted from blood, taken in a trial of the OX40 agonist ivuxolimab. CDR3 bases: TGTGCCAGCAGCCAAGATCGCAACACAGATACGCAGTATTTT. It translates to CASSQDRNTDTQYF.